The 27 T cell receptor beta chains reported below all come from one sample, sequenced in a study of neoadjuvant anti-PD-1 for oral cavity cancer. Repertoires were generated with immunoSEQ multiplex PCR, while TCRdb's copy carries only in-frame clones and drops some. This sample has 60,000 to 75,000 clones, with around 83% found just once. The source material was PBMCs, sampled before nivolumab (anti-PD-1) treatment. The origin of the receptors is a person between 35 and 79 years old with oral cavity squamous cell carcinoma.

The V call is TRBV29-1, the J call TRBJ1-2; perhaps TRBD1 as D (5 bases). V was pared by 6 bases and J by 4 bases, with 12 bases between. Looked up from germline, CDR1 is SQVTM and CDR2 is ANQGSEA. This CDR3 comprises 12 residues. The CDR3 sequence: CSVKGWSYGYTF. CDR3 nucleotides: TGCAGCGTCAAGGGGTGGAGCTATGGCTACACCTTC.

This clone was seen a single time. The CDR3 reads CASSSSGTSEYEQYF. Written as DNA, the CDR3 is TGTGCCAGCAGTAGCTCCGGGACTAGCGAATACGAGCAGTACTTC. The chain has TRBV6-5 and TRBJ2-7; 10 nucleotides align to TRBD2. V dropped 5 bases and J dropped 4; count of bases not matched to a gene: 8. Per the germline V gene, CDR1 is MNHEY and CDR2 is SVGAGI. The CDR3 runs to 15 residues.

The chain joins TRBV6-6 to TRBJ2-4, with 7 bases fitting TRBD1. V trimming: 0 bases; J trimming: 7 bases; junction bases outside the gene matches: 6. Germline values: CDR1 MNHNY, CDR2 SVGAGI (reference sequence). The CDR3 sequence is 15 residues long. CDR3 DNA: TGTGCCAGCAGTTACTCATTCTCGGGACAGAACATTCAGTACTTC. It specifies CASSYSFSGQNIQYF.

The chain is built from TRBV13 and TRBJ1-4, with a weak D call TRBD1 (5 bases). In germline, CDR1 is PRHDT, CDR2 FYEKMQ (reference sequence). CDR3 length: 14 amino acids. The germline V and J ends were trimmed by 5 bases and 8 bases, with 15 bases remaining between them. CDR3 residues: CASSTRPKGEKLFF. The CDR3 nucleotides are TGTGCCAGCAGCACCCGCCCAAAGGGGGAAAAACTGTTTTTT.

CDR3 coding DNA: TGTGCCAGCAGCGTGGGGACAGGGAAGGTGCCCCAAAACACCATATATTTT. Amino acid sequence: CASSVGTGKVPQNTIYF. The genes are TRBV9 and TRBJ1-3, with 9 bases matching TRBD1. The junction had 12 bases not matched to a gene; V was cut back by 2 bases and J by 6 bases. The germline CDR1 and CDR2 sequences are SGDLS and YYNGEE. CDR3 length equals 17 residues.

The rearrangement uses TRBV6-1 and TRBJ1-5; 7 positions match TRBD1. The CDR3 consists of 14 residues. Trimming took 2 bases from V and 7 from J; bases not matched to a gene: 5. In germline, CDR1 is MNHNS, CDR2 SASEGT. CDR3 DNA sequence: TGTGCCAGCAGTGAACGGGGAGGGGGCCAGCCCCAGCATTTT. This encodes CASSERGGGQPQHF.

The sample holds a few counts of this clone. The CDR3 sequence is CASNSLSGETDTQYF. The CDR3 DNA follows: TGTGCCAGCAATTCTCTTAGCGGGGAGACAGATACGCAGTATTTT. The chain employs TRBV6-1 and TRBJ2-3, with 8 bases identical to TRBD2. The junction had 9 bases not matched to a gene; V was cut back by 7 bases and J by 3 bases. The CDR3 is 15 residues long. The germline V gene encodes CDR1 MNHNS and CDR2 SASEGT.

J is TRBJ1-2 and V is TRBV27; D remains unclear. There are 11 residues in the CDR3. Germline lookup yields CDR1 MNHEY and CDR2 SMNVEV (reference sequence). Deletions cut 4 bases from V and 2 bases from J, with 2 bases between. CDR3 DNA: TGTGCCAGCAGTTCCAACTATGGCTACACCTTC. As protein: CASSSNYGYTF.

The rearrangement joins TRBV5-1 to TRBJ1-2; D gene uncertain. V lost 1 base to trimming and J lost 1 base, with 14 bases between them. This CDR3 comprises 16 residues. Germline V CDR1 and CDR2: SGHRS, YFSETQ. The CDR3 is CASSLSPGEVNYGYTF. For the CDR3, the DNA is TGCGCCAGCAGCTTGTCGCCGGGAGAAGTTAACTATGGCTACACCTTC.

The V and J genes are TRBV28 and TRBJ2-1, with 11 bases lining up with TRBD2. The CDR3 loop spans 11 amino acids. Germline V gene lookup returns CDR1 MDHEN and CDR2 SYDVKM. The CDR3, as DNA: TGTGCTAGCGGGAGGGCGAATGAGCAGTTCTTC. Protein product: CASGRANEQFF.

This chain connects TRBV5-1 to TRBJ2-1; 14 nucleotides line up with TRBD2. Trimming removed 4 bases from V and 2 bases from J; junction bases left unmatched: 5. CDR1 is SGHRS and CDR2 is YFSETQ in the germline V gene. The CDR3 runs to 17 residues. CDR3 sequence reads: CASSPGLAGGPYNEQFF. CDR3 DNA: TGCGCCAGCAGCCCCGGACTAGCGGGGGGCCCCTACAATGAGCAGTTCTTC.

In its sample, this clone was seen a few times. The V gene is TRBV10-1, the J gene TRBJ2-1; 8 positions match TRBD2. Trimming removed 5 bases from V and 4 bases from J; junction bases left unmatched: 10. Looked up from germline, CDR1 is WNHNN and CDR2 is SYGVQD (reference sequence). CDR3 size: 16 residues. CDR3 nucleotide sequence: TGCGCCAGCAGTTCCCTCACTAGCGGAGGTTACAATGAGCAGTTCTTC. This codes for CASSSLTSGGYNEQFF.

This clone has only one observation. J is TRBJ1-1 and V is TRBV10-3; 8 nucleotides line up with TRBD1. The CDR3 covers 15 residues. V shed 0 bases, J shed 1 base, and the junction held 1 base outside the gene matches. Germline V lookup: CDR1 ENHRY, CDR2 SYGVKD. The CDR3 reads CAISESGTGNTEAFF. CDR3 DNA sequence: TGTGCCATCAGTGAGTCCGGGACAGGGAACACTGAAGCTTTCTTT.

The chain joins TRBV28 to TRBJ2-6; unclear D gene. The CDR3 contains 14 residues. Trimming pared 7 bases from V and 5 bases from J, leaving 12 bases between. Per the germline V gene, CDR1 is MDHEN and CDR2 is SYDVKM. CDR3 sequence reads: CASTPEARANVLTF. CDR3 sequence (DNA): TGTGCCAGCACTCCTGAGGCGAGGGCCAACGTCCTGACTTTC.

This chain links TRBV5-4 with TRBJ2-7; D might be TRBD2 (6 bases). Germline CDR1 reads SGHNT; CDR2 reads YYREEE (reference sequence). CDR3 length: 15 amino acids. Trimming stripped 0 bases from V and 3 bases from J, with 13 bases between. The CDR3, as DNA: TGTGCCAGCAGCTTGGGCAGCCTCGGGGGCTACGAGCAGTACTTC. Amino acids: CASSLGSLGGYEQYF.

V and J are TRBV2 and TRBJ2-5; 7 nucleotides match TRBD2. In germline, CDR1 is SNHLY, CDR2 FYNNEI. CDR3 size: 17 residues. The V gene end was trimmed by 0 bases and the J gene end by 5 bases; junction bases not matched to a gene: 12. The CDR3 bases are TGTGCCAGCAGTGAAGCCGGGGGAGGGGCGGCACGGGAGACCCAGTACTTC. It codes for CASSEAGGGAARETQYF.

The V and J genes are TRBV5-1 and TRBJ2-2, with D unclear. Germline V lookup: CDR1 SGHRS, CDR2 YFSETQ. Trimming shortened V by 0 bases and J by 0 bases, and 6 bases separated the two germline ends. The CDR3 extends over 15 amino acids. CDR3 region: CASSLGHTNTGELFF. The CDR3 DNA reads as TGCGCCAGCAGCTTGGGGCACACGAACACCGGGGAGCTGTTTTTT.

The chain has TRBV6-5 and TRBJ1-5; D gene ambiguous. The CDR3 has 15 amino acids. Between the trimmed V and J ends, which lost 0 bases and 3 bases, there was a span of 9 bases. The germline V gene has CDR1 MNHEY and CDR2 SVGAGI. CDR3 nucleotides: TGTGCCAGCAGTTACTCGAGGGAGATCAATCAGCCCCAGCATTTT. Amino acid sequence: CASSYSREINQPQHF.

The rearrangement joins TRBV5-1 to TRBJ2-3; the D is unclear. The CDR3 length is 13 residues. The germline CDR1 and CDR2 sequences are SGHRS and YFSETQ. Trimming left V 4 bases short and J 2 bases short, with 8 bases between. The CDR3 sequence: CASSIPPTDTQYF. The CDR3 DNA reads TGCGCCAGCAGCATCCCACCCACAGATACGCAGTATTTT.

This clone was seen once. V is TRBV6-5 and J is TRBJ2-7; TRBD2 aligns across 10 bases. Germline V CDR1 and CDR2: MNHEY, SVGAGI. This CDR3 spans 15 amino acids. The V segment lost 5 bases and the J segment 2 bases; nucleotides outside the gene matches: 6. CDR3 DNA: TGTGCCAGCAGTCCAGGACTAGCGGAGGCCTACGAGCAGTACTTC. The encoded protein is CASSPGLAEAYEQYF.

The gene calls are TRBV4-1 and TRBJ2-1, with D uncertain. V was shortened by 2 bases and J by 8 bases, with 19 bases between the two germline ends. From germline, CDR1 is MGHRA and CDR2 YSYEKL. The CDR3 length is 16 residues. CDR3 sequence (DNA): TGCGCCAGCAGCCAATTAATTCTAGTTAGGACCTATGAGCAGTTCTTC. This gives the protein CASSQLILVRTYEQFF.

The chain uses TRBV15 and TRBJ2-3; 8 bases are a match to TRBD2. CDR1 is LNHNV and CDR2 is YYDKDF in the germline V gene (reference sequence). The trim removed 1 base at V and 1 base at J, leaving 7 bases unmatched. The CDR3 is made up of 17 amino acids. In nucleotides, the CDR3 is TGTGCCACCAGCAGAGGGGGTCCGGGGGGGCGCACAGATACGCAGTATTTT. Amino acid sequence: CATSRGGPGGRTDTQYF.

Here the CDR3 DNA reads TGTGCCAGTAGTATTACGGGGACAGGTGATTCACCCCTCCACTTT. Its protein is CASSITGTGDSPLHF. The V gene is TRBV19, the J gene TRBJ1-6, with 8 bases fitting TRBD1. Germline assignment: CDR1 LNHDA and CDR2 SQIVND (reference sequence). CDR3 size: 15 residues. Trimming cost V 3 bases and J 8 bases; bases outside gene matches: 6.

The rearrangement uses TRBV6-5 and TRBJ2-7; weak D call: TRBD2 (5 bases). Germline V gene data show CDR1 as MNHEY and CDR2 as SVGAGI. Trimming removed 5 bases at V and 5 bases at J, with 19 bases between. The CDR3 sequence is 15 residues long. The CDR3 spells CASSPHEGRHDEQYF. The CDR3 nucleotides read TGTGCCAGCAGTCCCCACGAGGGTCGACATGACGAGCAGTACTTC.

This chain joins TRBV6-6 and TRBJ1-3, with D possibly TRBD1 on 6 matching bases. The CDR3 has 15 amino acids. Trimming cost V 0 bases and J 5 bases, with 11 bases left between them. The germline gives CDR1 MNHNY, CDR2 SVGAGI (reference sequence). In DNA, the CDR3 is TGTGCCAGCAGTTACTCCGGGGGCGATCGAAACACCATATATTTT. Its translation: CASSYSGGDRNTIYF.

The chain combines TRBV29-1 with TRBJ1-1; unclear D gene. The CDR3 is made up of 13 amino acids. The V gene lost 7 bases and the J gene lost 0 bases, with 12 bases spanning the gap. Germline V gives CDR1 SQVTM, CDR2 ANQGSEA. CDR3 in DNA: TGCAGCGCCGTGTATTTTCTGAACACTGAAGCTTTCTTT. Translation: CSAVYFLNTEAFF.

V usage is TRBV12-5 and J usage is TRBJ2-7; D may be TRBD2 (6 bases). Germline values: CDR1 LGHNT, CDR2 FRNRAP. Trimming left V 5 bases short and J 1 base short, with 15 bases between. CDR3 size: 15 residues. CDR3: CASGPRGFLSYEQYF. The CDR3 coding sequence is TGTGCTAGTGGTCCCCGGGGGTTCCTGTCCTACGAGCAGTACTTC.